This T cell receptor beta chain is drawn from a study of PD-1 blockade in classical Hodgkin lymphoma. Germline assignment: CDR1 LNHDA and CDR2 SQIVND (reference sequence). This CDR3 has 15 amino acids. Trimming pared 3 bases from V and 3 bases from J, leaving 14 bases between. Clones were read by immunoSEQ multiplex PCR, and TCRdb kept only the in-frame ones, dropping some. Found here are 75,000 to 100,000 clones, roughly 91% of them singletons; the top ten hold less than 2%. As for time point: cycle 4 day 1 (C4D1), after less than 7 weeks of nivolumab. No patient escaped relapse after autologous stem cell transplantation, and brentuximab vedotin exposure varied. Best overall response was complete response, partial response or progressive disease in these relapsed/refractory classical Hodgkin lymphoma patients.

This chain joins TRBV19 and TRBJ1-2; D gene uncertain. This specimen was peripheral blood mononuclear cells (PBMCs), taken before the fourth cycle of nivolumab. The clonotype was recovered from a human donor with classical Hodgkin lymphoma. The CDR3 region is CASSIQSLGDYGYTF. DNA of the CDR3: TGTGCCAGTAGTATTCAGTCCCTGGGAGACTATGGCTACACCTTC.